A single T cell receptor beta chain is shown here with its context. Its antigen remains unidentified. No quality values exist for individual bases; no much larger clone is one base distant. This record comes from a study of early T cells in non-severe SARS-CoV-2 infection (dated by TCRdb to the early 2020s). Regarding the complete study: Bulk RNA from unsorted whole blood was used for TCR sequencing, so alpha and beta chains could not be paired. The study at large found these results: VDJdb matching was skewed toward anti-spike CD8 responses and likely underestimated virus-specific expansions, missing private and CD4 specificities.

The study was a case-control design nested within a healthcare worker cohort in London, UK, with weekly nasopharyngeal swab PCR tests and blood sampling. Healthcare workers were recruited during the week of the UK lockdown, between 23 and 31 March 2020, and followed weekly for up to roughly 15 weeks. The library was built by means of 5' RACE. These reads were obtained on a NextSeq 500. Unique molecular identifiers were attached to individual cDNA molecules in the TCR library protocol so that sequencing error and PCR bias could be corrected. Both TCR alpha and beta chains were sequenced, and tight co-correlation was observed between alpha and beta sequence abundances in each sample. The authors processed their data as follows. V gene, J gene and CDR3 annotation of TCR sequences was performed with Decombinator V4. Expanded TCRs were defined as changing significantly between any two time points under a Poisson model with p below 0.0001. TCR abundances were normalised to the total number of TCRs sequenced in each sample and reported as counts per million. TRAV1-2 paired with TRAJ12, TRAJ20 or TRAJ33 defined MAIT TCRs, while TRAV10 paired with TRAJ18 defined iNKT TCRs. VDJdb, accessed 1 November 2021, was searched for CMV, EBV and SARS-CoV-2 annotated TCRs, excluding TCRs annotated for multiple antigens. In TCRdb, the public reads were trimmed at Q25 with fastp and aligned with MiXCR, with productive beta chains retained. A single entry per CDR3 protein holds the most common genes and DNA from its merged rows. The V and J calls follow TCRdb's processing rather than the paper's. The sample table shows around 75,000 distinct CDR3 sequences, and 9.5% are seen once. Under 6.5% of the sample is held by the ten biggest clonotypes.

Reading the germline V gene gives CDR1 SGHTA and CDR2 FQGNSA. The CDR3 holds 15 amino acids from the cysteine to the phenylalanine. Only the CDR3 part of the read is kept: 45 bases, read in frame from the first base. The V end loses 0 bases and the J end loses 5 bases, and a stretch of 10 bases separates them. The receptor was derived from an adult who was a healthcare worker with PCR-confirmed SARS-CoV-2 infection or an uninfected control (not recorded which). Input material: whole blood. The rearrangement combines TRBV7-2 with TRBJ2-2; the D gene identity is not certain. The CDR3 loop reads CASSLASAMTGELFF. The DNA sequence is given as TGTGCCAGCAGCTTAGCGTCGGCGATGACCGGGGAGCTGTTTTTT.